Shown below are 12 T cell receptor beta chains from a single sample sequenced in a study of shared clonotypes between healthy human individuals. TCRdb keeps only in-frame clones here, not all; method: immunoSEQ multiplex PCR. The data hold roughly 1,100,000 clones, with around 76% observed a single time. The sample consisted of memory CD4+ T cells sorted from blood. Stated subset: CD45RA-negative fraction. The receptors originated from a young man in good health.

V gene TRBV28 combines with J gene TRBJ1-2; no clear D. The CDR3 is 14 residues long. Germline values: CDR1 MDHEN, CDR2 SYDVKM. Trimming removed 4 bases at V and 0 bases at J, with 9 bases between. The CDR3 DNA sequence: TGTGCCAGCAGTTCCTCATCCTCTAACTATGGCTACACCTTC. It is translated as CASSSSSSNYGYTF.

A note on this clone: This sample includes further DNA sequences coding for the same CDR3. The rearrangement links TRBV6-1 to TRBJ1-1; D is unclear. Per germline, CDR1 MNHNS and CDR2 SASEGT. The germline V and J ends were trimmed by 5 bases and 7 bases, with 8 bases remaining between them. CDR3 length equals 11 residues. This CDR3 is CASSRGNEAFF. The DNA for the CDR3 is TGTGCCAGCAGTCGTGGGAATGAAGCTTTCTTT.

This clone was recorded many times. The identical CDR3 is also encoded by other nucleotide sequences in the sample. This chain joins TRBV5-1 and TRBJ2-3, with D hard to call. Germline CDR1 reads SGHRS; CDR2 reads YFSETQ. The V end was cut by 3 bases, the J end by 5 bases, with 7 bases between. This CDR3 region has 12 residues. The CDR3 here is CASSSAGDTQYF. DNA for the CDR3: TGCGCCAGCAGCTCGGCCGGAGATACGCAGTATTTT.

This clone appeared a few times. The V call is TRBV5-6, the J call TRBJ1-5, with D maybe TRBD1 (5 bases). Germline V gene sequence: CDR1 SGHDT, CDR2 YYEEEE. The V gene lost 4 bases and the J gene lost 2 bases, with 16 bases spanning the gap. The CDR3 is 16 amino acids. CDR3 loop: CASSRMVAGGNQPQHF. The CDR3 DNA reads as TGTGCCAGCAGCCGGATGGTGGCGGGGGGCAATCAGCCCCAGCATTTT. The full variable domain, completed using reference TRBV5-6 and TRBJ1-5, is DAGVTQSPTHLIKTRGQQVTLRCSPKSGHDTVSWYQQALGQGPQFIFQYYEEEERQRGNFPDRFSGHQFPNYSSELNVNALLLGDSALYLCASSRMVAGGNQPQHFGDGTRLSIL.

The chain couples TRBV11-2 to TRBJ1-2; D is undetermined. Germline V CDR1 and CDR2: SGHAT, FQNNGV. V was shortened by 4 bases and J by 4 bases, with 16 bases between the two germline ends. The CDR3 is made up of 15 amino acids. CDR3 in DNA: TGTGCCAGCAGCTCCTTACGACGGGAACCCTATGGCTACACCTTC. Its protein is CASSSLRREPYGYTF.

Points on this clone: The sample contains more than one DNA sequence encoding this CDR3. The rearrangement uses TRBV6-6 and TRBJ1-1; D is unclear. Germline assignment: CDR1 MNHNY and CDR2 SVGAGI (reference sequence). With 1 base removed from V and 8 bases from J, the gap between germline ends came to 11 bases. The CDR3 covers 13 residues. The DNA for the CDR3 is TGTGCCAGCAGTTACTTCCCTTACAGAGAAGCTTTCTTT. This encodes CASSYFPYREAFF.

The chain has TRBV4-3 and TRBJ1-1, with D hard to call. The length of the CDR3 is 16 residues. Germline loops: CDR1 LGHNA, CDR2 YSLEER. V was clipped by 1 base and J by 3 bases, with 15 bases between them. Here the CDR3 reads CASSQVGRASDTEAFF. The CDR3 coding sequence is TGCGCCAGCAGCCAAGTGGGTCGGGCGTCGGACACTGAAGCTTTCTTT.

The V call is TRBV7-6, the J call TRBJ2-7; unclear D gene. Germline loops: CDR1 SGHVS, CDR2 FNYEAQ. The V gene lost 5 bases and the J gene lost 0 bases, with 11 bases spanning the gap. CDR3 length: 14 residues. CDR3 DNA sequence: TGTGCCAGCAGCGCCGCCATGAACTCCTACGAGCAGTACTTC. Translation gives CASSAAMNSYEQYF.

This chain links TRBV9 with TRBJ2-7, with D perhaps TRBD2 (6 bases). Trimming took off 2 bases at V and 7 bases at J, with 19 bases between the two ends. Per the germline V gene, CDR1 is SGDLS and CDR2 is YYNGEE. The CDR3 has 15 amino acids. The CDR3 coding sequence is TGTGCCAGCAGCGTTTACAGCGAAGGGGCGGGGGAGCAGTACTTC. Protein sequence: CASSVYSEGAGEQYF.

Concerning this clone itself: Other DNA sequences of this sample code for an identical CDR3. The gene calls are TRBV18 and TRBJ1-3, with a weak D call TRBD1 (5 bases). Germline loops: CDR1 KGHSH, CDR2 LQKENI. The CDR3 runs to 14 residues. V was clipped by 6 bases and J by 2 bases, with 11 bases between them. CDR3 residues: CASSPDSAGNTIYF. The CDR3 region has the DNA TGTGCCAGCTCGCCCGACAGCGCTGGAAACACCATATATTTT.

This clone was seen more than once but under ten times. The genes are TRBV10-3 and TRBJ1-1, with 10 bases lining up with TRBD1. Germline values: CDR1 ENHRY, CDR2 SYGVKD. J was trimmed by 4 bases and V by 3 bases; bases with no gene match: 5. This CDR3 has 15 amino acids. CDR3 DNA sequence: TGTGCCATCAGTGATATTAGGACAGGGGGCACTGAAGCTTTCTTT. It specifies CAISDIRTGGTEAFF.

The chain combines TRBV28 with TRBJ2-3; D not resolved. Germline assignment: CDR1 MDHEN and CDR2 SYDVKM. The CDR3 is 14 residues long. V lost 3 bases to trimming and J lost 2 bases, with 9 bases between them. This CDR3 is CASSLEHPTDTQYF. CDR3 nucleotide sequence: TGTGCCAGCAGTTTGGAACACCCCACAGATACGCAGTATTTT.